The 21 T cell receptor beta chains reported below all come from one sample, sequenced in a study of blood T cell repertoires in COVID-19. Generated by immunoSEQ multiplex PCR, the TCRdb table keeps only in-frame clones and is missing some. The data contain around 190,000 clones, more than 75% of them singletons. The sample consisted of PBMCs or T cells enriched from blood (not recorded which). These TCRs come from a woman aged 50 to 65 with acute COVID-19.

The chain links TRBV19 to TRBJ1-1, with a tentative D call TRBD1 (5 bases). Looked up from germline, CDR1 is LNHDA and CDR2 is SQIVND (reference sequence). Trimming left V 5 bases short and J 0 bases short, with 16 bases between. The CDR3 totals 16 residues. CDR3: CASSSPRQTLNTEAFF. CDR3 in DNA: TGTGCCAGTAGTTCCCCGAGACAGACATTGAACACTGAAGCTTTCTTT.

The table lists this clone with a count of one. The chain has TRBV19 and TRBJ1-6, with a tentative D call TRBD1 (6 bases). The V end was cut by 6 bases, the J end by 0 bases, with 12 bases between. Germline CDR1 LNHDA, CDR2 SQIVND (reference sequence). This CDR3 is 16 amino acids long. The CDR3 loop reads CASRGAGSSYNSPLHF. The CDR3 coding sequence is TGTGCCAGTAGGGGGGCAGGGAGCTCCTATAATTCACCCCTCCACTTT.

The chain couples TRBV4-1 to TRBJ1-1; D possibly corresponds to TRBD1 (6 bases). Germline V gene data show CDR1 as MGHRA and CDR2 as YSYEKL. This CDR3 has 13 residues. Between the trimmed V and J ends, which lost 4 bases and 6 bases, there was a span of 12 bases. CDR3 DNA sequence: TGCGCCAGCAGCCGAAGGGGGAGTGCTGAAGCTTTCTTT. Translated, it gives CASSRRGSAEAFF.

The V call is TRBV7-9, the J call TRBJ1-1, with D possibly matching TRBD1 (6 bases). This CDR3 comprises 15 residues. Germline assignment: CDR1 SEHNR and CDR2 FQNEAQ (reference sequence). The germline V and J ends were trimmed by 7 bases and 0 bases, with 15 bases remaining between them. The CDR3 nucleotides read TGTGCCAGCACTAGGACAGCCCTCATGAACACTGAAGCTTTCTTT. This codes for CASTRTALMNTEAFF.

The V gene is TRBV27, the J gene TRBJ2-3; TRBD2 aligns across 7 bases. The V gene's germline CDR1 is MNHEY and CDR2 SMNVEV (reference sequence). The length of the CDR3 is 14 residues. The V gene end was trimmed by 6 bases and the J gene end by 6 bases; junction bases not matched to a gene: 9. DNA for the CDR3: TGTGCCAGCAGCACAGGACTAGGACTTGATACGCAGTATTTT. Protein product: CASSTGLGLDTQYF.

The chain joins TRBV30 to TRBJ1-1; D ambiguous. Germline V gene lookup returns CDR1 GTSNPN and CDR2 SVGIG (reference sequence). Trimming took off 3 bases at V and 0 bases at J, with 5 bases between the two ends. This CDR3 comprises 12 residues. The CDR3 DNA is TGTGCCTGGAGCCGGGTGAACACTGAAGCTTTCTTT. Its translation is CAWSRVNTEAFF. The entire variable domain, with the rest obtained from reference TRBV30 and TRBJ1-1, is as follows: SQTIHQWPATLVQPVGSPLSLECTVEGTSNPNLYWYRQAAGRGLQLLFYSVGIGQISSEVPQNLSASRPQDRQFILSSKKLLLSDSGFYLCAWSRVNTEAFFGQGTRLTVV.

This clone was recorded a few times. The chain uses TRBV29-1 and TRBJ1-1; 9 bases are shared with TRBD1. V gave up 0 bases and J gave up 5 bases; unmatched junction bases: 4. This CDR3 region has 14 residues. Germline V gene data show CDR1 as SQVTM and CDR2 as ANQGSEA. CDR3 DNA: TGCAGCGTTGAAGATACACAGGGGGCTACTGAAGCTTTCTTT. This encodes CSVEDTQGATEAFF.

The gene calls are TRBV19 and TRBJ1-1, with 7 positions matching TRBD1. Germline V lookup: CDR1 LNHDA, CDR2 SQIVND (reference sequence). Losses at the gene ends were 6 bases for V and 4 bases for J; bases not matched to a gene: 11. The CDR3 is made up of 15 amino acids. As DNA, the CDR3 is TGTGCCAGTAGATCCGACCAGGGGGTCGGCACTGAAGCTTTCTTT. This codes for CASRSDQGVGTEAFF.

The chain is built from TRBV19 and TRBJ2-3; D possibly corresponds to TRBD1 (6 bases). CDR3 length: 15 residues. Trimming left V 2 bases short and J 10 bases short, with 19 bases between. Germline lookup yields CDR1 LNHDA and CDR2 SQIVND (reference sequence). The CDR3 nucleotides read TGTGCCAGTAGTATATTGACACAGGGTAACTTTCCGCAGTATTTT. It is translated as CASSILTQGNFPQYF.

CDR3 nucleotide sequence: TGTGCCAGCTCACCTTCAGCAGGAACCCGAATAAACTATGGCTACACCTTC. It translates to CASSPSAGTRINYGYTF. The J gene is TRBJ1-2, the V gene TRBV18; D not resolved. The germline V and J ends were trimmed by 3 bases and 2 bases, with 19 bases remaining between them. CDR3 size: 17 residues. CDR1 is KGHSH and CDR2 is LQKENI in the germline V gene.

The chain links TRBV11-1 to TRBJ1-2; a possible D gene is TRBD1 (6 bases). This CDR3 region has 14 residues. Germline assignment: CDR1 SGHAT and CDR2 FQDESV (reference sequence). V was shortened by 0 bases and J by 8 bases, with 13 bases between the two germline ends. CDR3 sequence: CASSLAGHNYGYTF. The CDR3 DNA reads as TGTGCCAGCAGCTTAGCGGGACACAATTACGGCTACACCTTC.

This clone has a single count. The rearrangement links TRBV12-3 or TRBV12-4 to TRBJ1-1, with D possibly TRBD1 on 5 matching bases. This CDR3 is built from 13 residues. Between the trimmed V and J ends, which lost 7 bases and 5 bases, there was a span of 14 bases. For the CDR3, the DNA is TGTGCCAGCACCGACAGTCCGAGGACTGAAGCTTTCTTT. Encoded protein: CASTDSPRTEAFF.

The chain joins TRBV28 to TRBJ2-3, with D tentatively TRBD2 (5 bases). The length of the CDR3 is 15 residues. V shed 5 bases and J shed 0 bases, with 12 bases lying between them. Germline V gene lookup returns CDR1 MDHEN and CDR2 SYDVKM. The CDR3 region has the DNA TGTGCCAGCAGTCCCCCGGGGTCTAGCACAGATACGCAGTATTTT. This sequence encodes CASSPPGSSTDTQYF.

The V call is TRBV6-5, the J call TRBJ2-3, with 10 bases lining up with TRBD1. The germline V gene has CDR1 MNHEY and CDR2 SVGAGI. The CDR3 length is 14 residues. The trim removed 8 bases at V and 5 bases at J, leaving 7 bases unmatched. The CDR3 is CASQTGGAGDTQYF. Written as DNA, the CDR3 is TGTGCCAGCCAGACAGGGGGCGCGGGAGATACGCAGTATTTT.

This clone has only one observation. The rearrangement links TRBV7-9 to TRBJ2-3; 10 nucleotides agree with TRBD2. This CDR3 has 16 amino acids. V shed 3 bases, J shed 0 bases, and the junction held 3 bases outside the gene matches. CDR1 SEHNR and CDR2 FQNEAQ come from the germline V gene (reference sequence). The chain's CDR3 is CASSLGTSVSTDTQYF. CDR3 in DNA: TGTGCCAGCAGCTTGGGGACTAGCGTTAGCACAGATACGCAGTATTTT. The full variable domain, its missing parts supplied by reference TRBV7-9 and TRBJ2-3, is DTGVSQNPRHKITKRGQNVTFRCDPISEHNRLYWYRQTLGQGPEFLTYFQNEAQLEKSRLLSDRFSAERPKGSFSTLEIQRTEQGDSAMYLCASSLGTSVSTDTQYFGPGTRLTVL.

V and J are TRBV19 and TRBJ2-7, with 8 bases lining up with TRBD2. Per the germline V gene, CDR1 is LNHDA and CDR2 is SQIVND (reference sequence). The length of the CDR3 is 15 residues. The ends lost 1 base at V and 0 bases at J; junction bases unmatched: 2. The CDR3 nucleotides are TGTGCCAGTAGTATAGCGGGGGGGACCTCCTACGAGCAGTACGTC. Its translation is CASSIAGGTSYEQYV.

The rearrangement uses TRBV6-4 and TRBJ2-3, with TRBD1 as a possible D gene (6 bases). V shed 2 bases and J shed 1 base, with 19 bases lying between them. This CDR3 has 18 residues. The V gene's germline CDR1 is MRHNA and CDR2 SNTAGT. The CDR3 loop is CASSDRTAGYRGTDTQYF. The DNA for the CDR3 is TGTGCCAGCAGTGACCGAACCGCCGGATACAGGGGCACAGATACGCAGTATTTT.

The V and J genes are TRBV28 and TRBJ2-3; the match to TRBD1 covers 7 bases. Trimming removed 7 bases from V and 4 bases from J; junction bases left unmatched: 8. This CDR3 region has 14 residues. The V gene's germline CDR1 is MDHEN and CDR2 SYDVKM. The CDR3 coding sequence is TGTGCCAGCAACGCGGTAGGGGGCGCAGATACGCAGTATTTT. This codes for CASNAVGGADTQYF. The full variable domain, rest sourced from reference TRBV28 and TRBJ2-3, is DVKVTQSSRYLVKRTGEKVFLECVQDMDHENMFWYRQDPGLGLRLIYFSYDVKMKEKGDIPEGYSVSREKKERFSLILESASTNQTSMYLCASNAVGGADTQYFGPGTRLTVL.

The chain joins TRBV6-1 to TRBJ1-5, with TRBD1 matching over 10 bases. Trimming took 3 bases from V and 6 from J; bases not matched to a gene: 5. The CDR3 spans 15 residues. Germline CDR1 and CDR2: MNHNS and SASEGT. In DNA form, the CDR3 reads TGTGCCAGCAGTGAGACAGGGGGCATAAGTCAGCCCCAGCATTTT. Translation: CASSETGGISQPQHF.

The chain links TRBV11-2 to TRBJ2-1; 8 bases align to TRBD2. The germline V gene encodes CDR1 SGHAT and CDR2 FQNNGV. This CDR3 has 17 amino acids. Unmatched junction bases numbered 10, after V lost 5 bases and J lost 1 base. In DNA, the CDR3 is TGTGCCAGCAGCACCTCGATAGCGGGGACGTCCTACAATGAGCAGTTCTTC. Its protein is CASSTSIAGTSYNEQFF.

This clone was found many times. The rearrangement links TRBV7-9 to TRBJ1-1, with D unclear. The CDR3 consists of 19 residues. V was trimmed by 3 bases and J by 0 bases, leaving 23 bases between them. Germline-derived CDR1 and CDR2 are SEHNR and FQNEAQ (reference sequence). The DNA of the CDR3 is TGTGCCAGCAGCTTTGGATTGGTGGGCAGGCTCTACCTGAACACTGAAGCTTTCTTT. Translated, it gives CASSFGLVGRLYLNTEAFF.